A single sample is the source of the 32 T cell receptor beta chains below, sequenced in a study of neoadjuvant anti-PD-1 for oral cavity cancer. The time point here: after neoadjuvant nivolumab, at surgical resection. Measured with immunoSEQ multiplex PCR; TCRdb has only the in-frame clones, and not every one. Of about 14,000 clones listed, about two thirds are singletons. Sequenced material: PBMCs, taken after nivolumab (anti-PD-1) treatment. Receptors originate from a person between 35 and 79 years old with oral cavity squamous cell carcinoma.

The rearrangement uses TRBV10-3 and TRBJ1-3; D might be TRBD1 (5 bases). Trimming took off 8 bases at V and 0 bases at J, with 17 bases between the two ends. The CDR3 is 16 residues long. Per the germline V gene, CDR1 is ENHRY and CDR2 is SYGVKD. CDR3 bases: TGTGCCATCTCATCAGGGAAGGTGGACTCTGGAAACACCATATATTTT. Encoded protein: CAISSGKVDSGNTIYF.

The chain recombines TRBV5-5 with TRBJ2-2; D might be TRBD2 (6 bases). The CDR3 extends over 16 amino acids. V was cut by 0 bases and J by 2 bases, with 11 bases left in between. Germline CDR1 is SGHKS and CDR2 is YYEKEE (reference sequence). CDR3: CASSLEAGLNTGELFF. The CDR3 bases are TGTGCCAGCAGCTTGGAGGCGGGACTTAACACCGGGGAGCTGTTTTTT.

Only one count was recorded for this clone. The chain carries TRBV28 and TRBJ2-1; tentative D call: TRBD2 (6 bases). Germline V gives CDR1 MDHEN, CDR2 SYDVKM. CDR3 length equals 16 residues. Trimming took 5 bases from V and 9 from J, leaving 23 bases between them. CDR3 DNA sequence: TGTGCCAGCAGTCCCCCAGGCGGGACGTCATGGGGTGAGCAGTTCTTC. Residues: CASSPPGGTSWGEQFF.

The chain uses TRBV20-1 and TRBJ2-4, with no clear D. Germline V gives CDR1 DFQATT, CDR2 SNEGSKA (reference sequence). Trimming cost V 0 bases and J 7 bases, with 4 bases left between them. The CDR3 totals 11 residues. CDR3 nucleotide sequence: TGCAGTGCTAGAGATGGGAACATTCAGTACTTC. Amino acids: CSARDGNIQYF.

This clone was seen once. CDR3 residues: CASSGWDREAGYTF. In nucleotides, the CDR3 is TGTGCCAGCAGTGGGTGGGACAGGGAAGCTGGCTACACCTTC. The chain combines TRBV6-6 with TRBJ1-2; TRBD1 aligns across 9 bases. CDR1 and CDR2 from the germline V gene are MNHNY and SVGAGI (reference sequence). The CDR3 length is 14 residues. Unmatched junction bases numbered 8, after V lost 5 bases and J lost 7 bases.

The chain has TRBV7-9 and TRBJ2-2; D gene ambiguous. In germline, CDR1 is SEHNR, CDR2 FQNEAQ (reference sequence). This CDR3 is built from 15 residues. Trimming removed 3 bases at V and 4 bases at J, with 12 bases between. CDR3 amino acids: CASSFQVDPTGELFF. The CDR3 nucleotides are TGTGCCAGCAGCTTCCAGGTAGATCCCACCGGGGAGCTGTTTTTT.

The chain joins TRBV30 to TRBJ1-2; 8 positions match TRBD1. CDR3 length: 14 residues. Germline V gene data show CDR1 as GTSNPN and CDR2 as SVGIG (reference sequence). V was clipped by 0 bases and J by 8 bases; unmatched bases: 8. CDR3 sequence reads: CAWSVSDTGGGYTF. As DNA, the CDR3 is TGTGCCTGGAGTGTTTCAGATACAGGGGGAGGCTACACCTTC.

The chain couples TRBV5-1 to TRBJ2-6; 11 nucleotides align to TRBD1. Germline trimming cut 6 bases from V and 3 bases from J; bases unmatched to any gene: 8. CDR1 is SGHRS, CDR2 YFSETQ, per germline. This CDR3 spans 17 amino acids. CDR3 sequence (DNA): TGCGCCAGCAACGGACAGGGGGCGCTAGTTGGGGCCAACGTCCTGACTTTC. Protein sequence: CASNGQGALVGANVLTF.

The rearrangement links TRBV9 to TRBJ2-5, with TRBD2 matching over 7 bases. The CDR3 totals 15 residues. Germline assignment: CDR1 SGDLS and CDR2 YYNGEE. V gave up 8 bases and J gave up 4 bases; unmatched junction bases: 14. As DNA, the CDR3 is TGTGCCAGTTCCCTCTGGGGGGGAGGTGGAGAGACCCAGTACTTC. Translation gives CASSLWGGGGETQYF.

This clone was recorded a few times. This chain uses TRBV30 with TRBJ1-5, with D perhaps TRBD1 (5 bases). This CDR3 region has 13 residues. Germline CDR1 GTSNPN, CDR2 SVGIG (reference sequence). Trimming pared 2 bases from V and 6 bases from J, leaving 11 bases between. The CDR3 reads CAWSLQGPQPQHF. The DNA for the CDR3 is TGTGCCTGGAGTCTCCAGGGCCCTCAGCCCCAGCATTTT.

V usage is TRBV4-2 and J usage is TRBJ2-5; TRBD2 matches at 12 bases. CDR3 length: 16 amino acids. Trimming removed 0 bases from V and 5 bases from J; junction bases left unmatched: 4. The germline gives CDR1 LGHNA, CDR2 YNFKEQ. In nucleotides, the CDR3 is TGTGCCAGCAGCCAAGAAGCTAGCGGGAGGGCGGAGACCCAGTACTTC. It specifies CASSQEASGRAETQYF.

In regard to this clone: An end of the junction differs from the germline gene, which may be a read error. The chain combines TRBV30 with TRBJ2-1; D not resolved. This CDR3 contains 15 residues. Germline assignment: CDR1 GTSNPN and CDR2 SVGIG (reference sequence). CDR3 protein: CAWTSSTNFYSEQFF. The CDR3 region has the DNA TGTGCCTGGACCTCGTCGACGAATTTTTACAGTGAGCAGTTCTTC.

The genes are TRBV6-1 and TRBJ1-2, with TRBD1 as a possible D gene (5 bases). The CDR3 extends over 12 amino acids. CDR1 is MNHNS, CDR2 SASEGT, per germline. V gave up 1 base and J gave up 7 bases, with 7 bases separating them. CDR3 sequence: CASSEGGVGYTF. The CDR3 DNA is TGTGCCAGCAGTGAAGGGGGGGTTGGCTACACCTTC.

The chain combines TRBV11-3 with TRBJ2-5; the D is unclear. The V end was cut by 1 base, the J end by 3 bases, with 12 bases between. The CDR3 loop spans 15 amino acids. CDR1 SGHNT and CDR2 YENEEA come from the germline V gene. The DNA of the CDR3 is TGTGCCAGCAGCTTAGGGAGCGCGCCGAAAGAGACCCAGTACTTC. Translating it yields CASSLGSAPKETQYF.

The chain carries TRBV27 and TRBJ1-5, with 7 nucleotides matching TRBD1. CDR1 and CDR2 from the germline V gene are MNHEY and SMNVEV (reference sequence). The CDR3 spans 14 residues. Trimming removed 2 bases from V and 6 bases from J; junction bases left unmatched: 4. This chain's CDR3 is CASSLEQGFQPQHF. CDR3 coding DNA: TGTGCCAGCAGTTTAGAACAGGGGTTTCAGCCCCAGCATTTT.

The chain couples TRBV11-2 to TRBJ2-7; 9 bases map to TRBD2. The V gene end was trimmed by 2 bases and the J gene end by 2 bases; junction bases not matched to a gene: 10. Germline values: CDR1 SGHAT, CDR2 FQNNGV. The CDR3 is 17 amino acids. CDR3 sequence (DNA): TGTGCCAGCAGCTTATCTAGCGGGGATAGGGGCCCCTACGAGCAGTACTTC. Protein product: CASSLSSGDRGPYEQYF.

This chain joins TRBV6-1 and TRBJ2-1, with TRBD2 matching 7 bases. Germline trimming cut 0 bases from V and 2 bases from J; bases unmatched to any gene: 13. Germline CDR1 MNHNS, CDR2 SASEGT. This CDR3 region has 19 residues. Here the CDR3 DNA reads TGTGCCAGCAGTGAAGCTCCCCCCGGCGGGAGTCAGACCTACAATGAGCAGTTCTTC. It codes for CASSEAPPGGSQTYNEQFF.

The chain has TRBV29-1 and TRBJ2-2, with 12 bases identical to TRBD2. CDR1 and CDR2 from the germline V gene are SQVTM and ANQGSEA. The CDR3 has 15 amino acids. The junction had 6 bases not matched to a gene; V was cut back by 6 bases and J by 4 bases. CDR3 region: CSVGLTSGSTGELFF. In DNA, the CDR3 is TGCAGCGTCGGCTTGACTAGCGGGAGCACCGGGGAGCTGTTTTTT.

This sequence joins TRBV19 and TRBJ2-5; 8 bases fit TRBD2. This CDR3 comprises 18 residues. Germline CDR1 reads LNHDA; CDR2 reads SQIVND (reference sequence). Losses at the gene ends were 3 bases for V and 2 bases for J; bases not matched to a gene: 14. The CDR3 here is CASSMRPSGSAVQETQYF. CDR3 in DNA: TGTGCCAGTAGTATGAGACCCAGCGGGAGCGCTGTTCAAGAGACCCAGTACTTC.

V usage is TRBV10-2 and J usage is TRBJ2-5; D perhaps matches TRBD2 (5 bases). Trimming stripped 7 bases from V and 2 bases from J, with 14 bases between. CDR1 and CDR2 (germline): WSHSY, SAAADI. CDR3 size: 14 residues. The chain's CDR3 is CASMRAVQQETQYF. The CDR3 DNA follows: TGCGCCAGCATGAGGGCCGTTCAACAAGAGACCCAGTACTTC.

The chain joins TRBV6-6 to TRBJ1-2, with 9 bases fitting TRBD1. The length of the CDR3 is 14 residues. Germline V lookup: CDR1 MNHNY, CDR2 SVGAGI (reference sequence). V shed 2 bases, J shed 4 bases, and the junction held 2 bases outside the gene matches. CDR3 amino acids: CASSYGDRVYGYTF. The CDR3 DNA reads TGTGCCAGCAGTTACGGGGACAGGGTCTATGGCTACACCTTC.

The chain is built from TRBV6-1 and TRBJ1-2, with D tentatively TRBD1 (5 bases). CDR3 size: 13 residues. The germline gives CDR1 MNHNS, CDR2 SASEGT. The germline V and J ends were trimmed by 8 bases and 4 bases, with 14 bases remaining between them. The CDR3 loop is CASSRGSGYGYTF. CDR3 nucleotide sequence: TGTGCCAGCTCACGGGGCAGTGGCTATGGCTACACCTTC.

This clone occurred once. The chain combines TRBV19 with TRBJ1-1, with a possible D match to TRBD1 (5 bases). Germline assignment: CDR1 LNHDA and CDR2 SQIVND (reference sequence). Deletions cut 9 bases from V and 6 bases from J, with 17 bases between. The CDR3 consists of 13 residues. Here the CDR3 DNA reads TGTGCCAGCACCCATACCCAGGGAGCTGAAGCTTTCTTT. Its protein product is CASTHTQGAEAFF. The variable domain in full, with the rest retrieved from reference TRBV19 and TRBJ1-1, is DGGITQSPKYLFRKEGQNVTLSCEQNLNHDAMYWYRQDPGQGLRLIYYSQIVNDFQKGDIAEGYSVSREKKESFPLTVTSAQKNPTAFYLCASTHTQGAEAFFGQGTRLTVV.

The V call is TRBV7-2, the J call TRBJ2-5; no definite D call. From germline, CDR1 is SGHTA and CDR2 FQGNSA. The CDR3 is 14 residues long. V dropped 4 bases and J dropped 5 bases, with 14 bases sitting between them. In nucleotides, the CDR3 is TGTGCCAGCAGCTCGACCGCGACTCTCGAGACCCAGTACTTC. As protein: CASSSTATLETQYF.

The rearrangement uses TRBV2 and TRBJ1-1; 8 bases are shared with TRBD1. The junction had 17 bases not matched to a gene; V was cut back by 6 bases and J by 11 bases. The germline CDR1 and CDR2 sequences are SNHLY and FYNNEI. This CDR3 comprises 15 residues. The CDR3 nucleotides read TGTGCCAGCAGACCCCTGAATCAGGGGGCGCGGGAGGCTTTCTTT. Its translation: CASRPLNQGAREAFF.

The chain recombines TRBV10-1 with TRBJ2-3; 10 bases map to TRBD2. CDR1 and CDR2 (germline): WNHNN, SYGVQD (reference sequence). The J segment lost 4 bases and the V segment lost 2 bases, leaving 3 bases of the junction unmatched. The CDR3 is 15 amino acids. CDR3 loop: CASSEHGLAADTQYF. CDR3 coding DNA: TGCGCCAGCAGTGAGCACGGACTAGCGGCAGATACGCAGTATTTT.

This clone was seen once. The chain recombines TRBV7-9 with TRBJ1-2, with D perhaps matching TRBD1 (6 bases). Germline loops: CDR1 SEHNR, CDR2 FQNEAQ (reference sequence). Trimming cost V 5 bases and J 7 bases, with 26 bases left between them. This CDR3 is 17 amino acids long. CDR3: CASSVRQTGNGTRGYTF. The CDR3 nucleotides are TGTGCCAGCAGCGTACGCCAAACAGGGAATGGAACTCGTGGCTACACCTTC.

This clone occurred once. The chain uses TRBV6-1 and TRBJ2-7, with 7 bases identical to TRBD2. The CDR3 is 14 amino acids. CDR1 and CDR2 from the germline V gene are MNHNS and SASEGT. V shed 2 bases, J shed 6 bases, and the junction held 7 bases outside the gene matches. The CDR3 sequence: CASSESGGLVEQYF. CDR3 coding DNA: TGTGCCAGCAGTGAATCGGGAGGACTTGTCGAGCAGTACTTC.

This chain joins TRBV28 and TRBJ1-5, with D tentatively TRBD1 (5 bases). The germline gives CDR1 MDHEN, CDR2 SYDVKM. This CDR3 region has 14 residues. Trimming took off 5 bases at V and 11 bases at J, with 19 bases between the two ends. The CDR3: CASSTQGGFGAQHF. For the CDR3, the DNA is TGTGCCAGCAGTACGCAGGGCGGGTTTGGGGCCCAGCATTTT.

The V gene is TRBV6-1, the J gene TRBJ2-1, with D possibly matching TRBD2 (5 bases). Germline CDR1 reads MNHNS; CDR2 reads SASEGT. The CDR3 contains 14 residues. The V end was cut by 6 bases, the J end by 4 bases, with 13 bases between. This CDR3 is CASRILPGYNEQFF. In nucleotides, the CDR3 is TGTGCCAGCAGGATCTTACCGGGGTACAATGAGCAGTTCTTC.

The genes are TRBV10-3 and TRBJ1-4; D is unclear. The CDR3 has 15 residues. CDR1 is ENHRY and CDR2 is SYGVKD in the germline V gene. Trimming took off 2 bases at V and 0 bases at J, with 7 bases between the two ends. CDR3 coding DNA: TGTGCCATCAGTGAGGGAGGTTCAACTAATGAAAAACTGTTTTTT. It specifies CAISEGGSTNEKLFF.

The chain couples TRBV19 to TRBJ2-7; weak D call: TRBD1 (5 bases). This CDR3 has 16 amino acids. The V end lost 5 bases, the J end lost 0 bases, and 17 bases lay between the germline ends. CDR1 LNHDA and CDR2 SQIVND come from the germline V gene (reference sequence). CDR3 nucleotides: TGTGCCAGTAGTGACCCCAGGGCGGCAGCCTCCTACGAGCAGTACTTC. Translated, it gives CASSDPRAAASYEQYF.